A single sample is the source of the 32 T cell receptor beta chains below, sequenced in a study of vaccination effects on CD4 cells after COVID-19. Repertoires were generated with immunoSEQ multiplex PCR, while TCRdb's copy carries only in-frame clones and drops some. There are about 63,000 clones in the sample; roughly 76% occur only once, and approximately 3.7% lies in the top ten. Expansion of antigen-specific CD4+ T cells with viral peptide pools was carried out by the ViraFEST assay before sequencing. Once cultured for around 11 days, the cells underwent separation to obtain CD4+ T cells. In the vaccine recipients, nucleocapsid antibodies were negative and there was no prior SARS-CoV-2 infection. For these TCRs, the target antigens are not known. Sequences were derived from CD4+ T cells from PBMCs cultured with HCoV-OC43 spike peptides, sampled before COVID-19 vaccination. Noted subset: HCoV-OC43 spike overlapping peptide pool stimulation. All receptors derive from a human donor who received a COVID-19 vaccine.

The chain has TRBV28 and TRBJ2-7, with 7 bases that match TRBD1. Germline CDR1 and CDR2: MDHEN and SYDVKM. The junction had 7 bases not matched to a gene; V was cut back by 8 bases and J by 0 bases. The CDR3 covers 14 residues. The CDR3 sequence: CASLRDRSSYEQYV. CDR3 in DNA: TGTGCCAGCCTCCGGGACAGAAGCTCCTACGAGCAGTACGTC.

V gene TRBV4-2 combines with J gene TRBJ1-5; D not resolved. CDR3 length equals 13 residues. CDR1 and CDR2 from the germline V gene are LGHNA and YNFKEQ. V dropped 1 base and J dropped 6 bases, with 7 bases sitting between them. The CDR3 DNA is TGTGCCAGCAGCCAAGGTCCGGTTCAGCCCCAGCATTTT. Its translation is CASSQGPVQPQHF.

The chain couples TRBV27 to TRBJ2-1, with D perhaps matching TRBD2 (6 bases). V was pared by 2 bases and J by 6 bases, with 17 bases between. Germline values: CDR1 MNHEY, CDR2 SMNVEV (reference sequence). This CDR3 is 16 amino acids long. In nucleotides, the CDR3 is TGTGCCAGCAGTTTAAGGAGGGCGGCAGGGATCAATGAGCAGTTCTTC. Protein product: CASSLRRAAGINEQFF.

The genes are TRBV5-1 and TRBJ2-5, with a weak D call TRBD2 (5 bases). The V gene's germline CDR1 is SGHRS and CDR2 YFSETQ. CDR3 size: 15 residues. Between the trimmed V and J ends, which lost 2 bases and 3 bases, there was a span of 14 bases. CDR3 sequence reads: CASSLLGAEEETQYF. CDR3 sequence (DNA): TGCGCCAGCAGCTTACTAGGTGCGGAAGAAGAGACCCAGTACTTC. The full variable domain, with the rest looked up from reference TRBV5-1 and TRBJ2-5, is KAGVTQTPRYLIKTRGQQVTLSCSPISGHRSVSWYQQTPGQGLQFLFEYFSETQRNKGNFPGRFSGRQFSNSRSEMNVSTLELGDSALYLCASSLLGAEEETQYFGPGTRLLVL.

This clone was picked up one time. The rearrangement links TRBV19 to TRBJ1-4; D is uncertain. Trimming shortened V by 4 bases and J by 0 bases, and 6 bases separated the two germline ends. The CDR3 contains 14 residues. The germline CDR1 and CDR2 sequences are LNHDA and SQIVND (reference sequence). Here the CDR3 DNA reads TGTGCCAGTAGTAGGCGGGCAACTAATGAAAAACTGTTTTTT. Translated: CASSRRATNEKLFF.

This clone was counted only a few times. CDR3 nucleotides: TGCGCCAGCAGCAGACCTCGGACTGTTCAGAACACTGAAGCTTTCTTT. This encodes CASSRPRTVQNTEAFF. The chain combines TRBV10-1 with TRBJ1-1; unclear D gene. The CDR3 is made up of 16 amino acids. Germline CDR1 and CDR2: WNHNN and SYGVQD (reference sequence). V was shortened by 6 bases and J by 1 base, with 18 bases between the two germline ends.

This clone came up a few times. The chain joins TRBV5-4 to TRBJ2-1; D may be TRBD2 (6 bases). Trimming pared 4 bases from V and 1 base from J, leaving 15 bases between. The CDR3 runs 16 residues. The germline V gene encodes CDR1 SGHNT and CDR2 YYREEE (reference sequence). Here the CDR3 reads CASSRPGLSSYNEQFF. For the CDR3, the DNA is TGTGCCAGCAGCAGACCGGGACTGTCGTCCTACAATGAGCAGTTCTTC.

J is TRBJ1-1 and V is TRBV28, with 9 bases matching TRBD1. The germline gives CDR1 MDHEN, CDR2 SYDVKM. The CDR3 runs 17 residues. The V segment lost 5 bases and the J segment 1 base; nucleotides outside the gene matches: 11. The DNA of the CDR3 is TGTGCCAGCAGTAAAACAGGGGGCGCGTTCCGGAACACTGAAGCTTTCTTT. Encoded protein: CASSKTGGAFRNTEAFF.

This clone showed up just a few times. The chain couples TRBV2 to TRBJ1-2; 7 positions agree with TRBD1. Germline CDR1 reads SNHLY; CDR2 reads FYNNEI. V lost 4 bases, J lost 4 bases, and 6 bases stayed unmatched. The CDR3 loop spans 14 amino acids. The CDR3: CASSASTGVYGYTF. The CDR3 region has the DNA TGTGCCAGCAGTGCATCTACAGGGGTCTATGGCTACACCTTC.

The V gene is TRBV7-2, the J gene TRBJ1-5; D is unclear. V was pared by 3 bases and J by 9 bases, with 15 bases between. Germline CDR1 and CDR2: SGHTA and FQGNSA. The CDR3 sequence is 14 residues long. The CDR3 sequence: CASSFGDGKRPQHF. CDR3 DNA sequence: TGTGCCAGCAGCTTTGGTGACGGGAAGCGGCCCCAGCATTTT.

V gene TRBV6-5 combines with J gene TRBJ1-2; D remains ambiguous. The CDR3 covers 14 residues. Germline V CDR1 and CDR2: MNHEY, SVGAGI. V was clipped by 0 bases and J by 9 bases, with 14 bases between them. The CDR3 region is CASSYSDGLGSYTF. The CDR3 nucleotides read TGTGCCAGCAGTTACTCCGACGGGTTGGGCAGCTACACCTTC.

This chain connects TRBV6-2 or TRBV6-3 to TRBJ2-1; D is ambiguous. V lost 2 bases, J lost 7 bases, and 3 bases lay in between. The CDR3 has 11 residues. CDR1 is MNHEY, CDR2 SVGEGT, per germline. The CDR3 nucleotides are TGTGCCAGCAGTTACCCGAATGAGCAGTTCTTC. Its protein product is CASSYPNEQFF.

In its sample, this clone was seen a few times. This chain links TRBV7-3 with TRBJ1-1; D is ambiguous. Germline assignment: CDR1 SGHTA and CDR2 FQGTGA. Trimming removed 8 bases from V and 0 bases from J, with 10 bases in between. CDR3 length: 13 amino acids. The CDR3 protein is CASREGLNTEAFF. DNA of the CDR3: TGTGCCAGCCGGGAGGGCTTGAACACTGAAGCTTTCTTT.

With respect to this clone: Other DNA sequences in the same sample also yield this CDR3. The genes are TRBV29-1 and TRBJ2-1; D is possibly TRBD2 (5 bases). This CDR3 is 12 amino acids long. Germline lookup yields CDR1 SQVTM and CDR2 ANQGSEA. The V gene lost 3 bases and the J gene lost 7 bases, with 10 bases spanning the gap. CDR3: CSVERVYNEQFF. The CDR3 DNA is TGCAGCGTTGAGAGGGTTTATAATGAGCAGTTCTTC.

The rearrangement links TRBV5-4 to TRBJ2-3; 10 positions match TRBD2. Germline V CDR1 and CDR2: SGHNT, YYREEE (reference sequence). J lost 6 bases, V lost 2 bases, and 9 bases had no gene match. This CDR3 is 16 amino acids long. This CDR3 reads CASSFPGLANKDTQYF. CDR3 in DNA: TGTGCCAGCAGCTTCCCGGGACTAGCGAACAAGGATACGCAGTATTTT.

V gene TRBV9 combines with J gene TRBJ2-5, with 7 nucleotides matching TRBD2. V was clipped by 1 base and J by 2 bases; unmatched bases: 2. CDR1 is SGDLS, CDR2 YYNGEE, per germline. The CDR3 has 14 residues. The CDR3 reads CASSVRGGQETQYF. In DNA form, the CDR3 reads TGTGCCAGCAGCGTACGCGGGGGTCAAGAGACCCAGTACTTC. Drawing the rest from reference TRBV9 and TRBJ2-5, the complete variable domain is DSGVTQTPKHLITATGQRVTLRCSPRSGDLSVYWYQQSLDQGLQFLIQYYNGEERAKGNILERFSAQQFPDLHSELNLSSLELGDSALYFCASSVRGGQETQYFGPGTRLLVL.

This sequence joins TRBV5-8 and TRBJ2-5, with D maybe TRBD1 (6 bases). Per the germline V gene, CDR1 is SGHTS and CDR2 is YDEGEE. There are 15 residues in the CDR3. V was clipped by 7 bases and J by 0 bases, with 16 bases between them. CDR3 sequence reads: CASSGQGGYQETQYF. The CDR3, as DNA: TGTGCCAGCTCGGGACAAGGGGGATACCAAGAGACCCAGTACTTC. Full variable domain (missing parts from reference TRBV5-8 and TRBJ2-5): EAGVTQSPTHLIKTRGQQATLRCSPISGHTSVYWYQQALGLGLQFLLWYDEGEERNRGNFPPRFSGRQFPNYSSELNVNALELEDSALYLCASSGQGGYQETQYFGPGTRLLVL.

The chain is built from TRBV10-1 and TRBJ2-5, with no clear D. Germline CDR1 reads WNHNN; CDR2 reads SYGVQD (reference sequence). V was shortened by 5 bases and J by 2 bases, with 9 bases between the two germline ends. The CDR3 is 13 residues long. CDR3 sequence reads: CASSPRSQETQYF. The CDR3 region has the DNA TGCGCCAGCAGTCCCAGGTCGCAAGAGACCCAGTACTTC.

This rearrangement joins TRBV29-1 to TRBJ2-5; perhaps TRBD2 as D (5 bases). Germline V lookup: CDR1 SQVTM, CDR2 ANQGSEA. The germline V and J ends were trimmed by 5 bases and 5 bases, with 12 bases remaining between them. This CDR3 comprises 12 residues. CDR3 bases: TGCAGCGTTCGGGGTTTCTCGGAGACCCAGTACTTC. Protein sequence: CSVRGFSETQYF. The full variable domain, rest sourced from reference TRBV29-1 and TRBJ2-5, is SAVISQKPSRDICQRGTSLTIQCQVDSQVTMMFWYRQQPGQSLTLIATANQGSEATYESGFVIDKFPISRPNLTFSTLTVSNMSPEDSSIYLCSVRGFSETQYFGPGTRLLVL.

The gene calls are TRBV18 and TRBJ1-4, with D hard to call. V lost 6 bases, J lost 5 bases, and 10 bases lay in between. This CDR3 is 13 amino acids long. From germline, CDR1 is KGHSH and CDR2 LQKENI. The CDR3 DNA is TGTGCCAGCTCCGCGGGCCTAAATGAAAAACTGTTTTTT. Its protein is CASSAGLNEKLFF.

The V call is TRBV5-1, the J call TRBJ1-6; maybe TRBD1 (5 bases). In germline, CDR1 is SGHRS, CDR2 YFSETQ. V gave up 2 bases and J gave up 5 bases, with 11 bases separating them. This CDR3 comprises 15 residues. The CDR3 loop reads CASSFLGENNSPLHF. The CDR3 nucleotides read TGCGCCAGCAGCTTCTTAGGGGAGAATAATTCACCCCTCCACTTT.

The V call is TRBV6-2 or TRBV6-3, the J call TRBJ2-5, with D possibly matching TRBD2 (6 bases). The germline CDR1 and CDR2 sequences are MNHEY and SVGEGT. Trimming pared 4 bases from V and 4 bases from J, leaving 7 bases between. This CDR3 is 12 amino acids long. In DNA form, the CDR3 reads TGTGCCAGCAGTTCCGGGGGAGAGACCCAGTACTTC. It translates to CASSSGGETQYF.

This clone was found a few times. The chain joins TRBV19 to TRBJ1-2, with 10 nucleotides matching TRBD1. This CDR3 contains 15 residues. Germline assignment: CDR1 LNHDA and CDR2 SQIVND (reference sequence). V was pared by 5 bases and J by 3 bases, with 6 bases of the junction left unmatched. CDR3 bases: TGTGCCAGTAGTCCCCGGGACAGGGGATACTATGGCTACACCTTC. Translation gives CASSPRDRGYYGYTF. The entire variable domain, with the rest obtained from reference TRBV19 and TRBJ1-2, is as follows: DGGITQSPKYLFRKEGQNVTLSCEQNLNHDAMYWYRQDPGQGLRLIYYSQIVNDFQKGDIAEGYSVSREKKESFPLTVTSAQKNPTAFYLCASSPRDRGYYGYTFGSGTRLTVV.

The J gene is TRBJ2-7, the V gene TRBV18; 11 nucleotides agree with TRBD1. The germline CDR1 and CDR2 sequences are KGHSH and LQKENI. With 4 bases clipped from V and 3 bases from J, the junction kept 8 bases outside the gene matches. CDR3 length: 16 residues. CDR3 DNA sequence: TGTGCCAGCTCACGGGCCGGGACAGGGGGTATCTACGAGCAGTACGTC. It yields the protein CASSRAGTGGIYEQYV.

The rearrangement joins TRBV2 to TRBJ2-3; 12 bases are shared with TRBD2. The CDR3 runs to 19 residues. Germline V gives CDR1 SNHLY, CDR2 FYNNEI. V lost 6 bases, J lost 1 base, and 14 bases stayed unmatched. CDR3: CASSGLAGTFSLRTDTQYF. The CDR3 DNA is TGTGCCAGCAGCGGACTAGCGGGGACATTCTCCCTCCGCACAGATACGCAGTATTTT.

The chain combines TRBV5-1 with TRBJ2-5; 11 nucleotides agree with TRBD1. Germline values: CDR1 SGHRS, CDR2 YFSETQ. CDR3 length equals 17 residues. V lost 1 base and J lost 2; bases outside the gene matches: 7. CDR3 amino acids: CASSLTGQGAVQETQYF. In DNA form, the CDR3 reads TGCGCCAGCAGCTTGACCGGACAGGGGGCCGTACAAGAGACCCAGTACTTC.

The CDR3 protein is CASTLTSGYEKLFF. DNA of the CDR3: TGTGCCAGTACCCTTACATCGGGATATGAAAAACTGTTTTTT. The chain couples TRBV19 to TRBJ1-4; D not resolved. CDR3 size: 14 residues. CDR1 and CDR2 from the germline V gene are LNHDA and SQIVND (reference sequence). Deletions cut 7 bases from V and 6 bases from J, with 15 bases between.

The CDR3 DNA is TGCGCCAGCAGCCAAGATTTGAGGTGGGGCGCCGATCAGCCCCAGCATTTT. Translating it yields CASSQDLRWGADQPQHF. The chain has TRBV4-3 and TRBJ1-5, with TRBD1 as a possible D gene (5 bases). The CDR3 spans 17 residues. Trimming stripped 0 bases from V and 5 bases from J, with 17 bases between. The germline gives CDR1 LGHNA, CDR2 YSLEER.

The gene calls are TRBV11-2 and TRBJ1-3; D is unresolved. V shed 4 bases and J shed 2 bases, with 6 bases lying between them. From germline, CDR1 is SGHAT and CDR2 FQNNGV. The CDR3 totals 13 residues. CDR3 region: CASSSMPGNTIYF. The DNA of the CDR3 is TGTGCCAGCAGCTCAATGCCTGGAAACACCATATATTTT. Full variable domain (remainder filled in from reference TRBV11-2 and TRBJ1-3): EAGVAQSPRYKIIEKRQSVAFWCNPISGHATLYWYQQILGQGPKLLIQFQNNGVVDDSQLPKDRFSAERLKGVDSTLKIQPAKLEDSAVYLCASSSMPGNTIYFGEGSWLTVV.

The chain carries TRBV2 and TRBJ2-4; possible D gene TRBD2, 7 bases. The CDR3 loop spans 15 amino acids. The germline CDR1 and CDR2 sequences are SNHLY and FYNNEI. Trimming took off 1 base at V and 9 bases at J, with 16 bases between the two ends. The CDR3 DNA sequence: TGTGCCAGCAGTGAAGGGGGGGGCAGGGTCGGCATTCAGTACTTC. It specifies CASSEGGGRVGIQYF.

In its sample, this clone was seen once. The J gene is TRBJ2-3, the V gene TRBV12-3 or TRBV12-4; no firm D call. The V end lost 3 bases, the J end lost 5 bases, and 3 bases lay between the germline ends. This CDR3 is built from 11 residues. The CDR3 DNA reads TGTGCCAGCAGTTTTGGAGATACGCAGTATTTT. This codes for CASSFGDTQYF.

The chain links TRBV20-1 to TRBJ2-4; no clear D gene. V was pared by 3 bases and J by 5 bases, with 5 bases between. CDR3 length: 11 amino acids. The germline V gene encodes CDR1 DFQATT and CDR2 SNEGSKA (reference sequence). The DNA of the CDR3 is TGCAGTGCTAGCGAGCAAAACATTCAGTACTTC. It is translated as CSASEQNIQYF.